This T cell receptor (beta chain) was identified in a study of T cells in Graves' hyperthyroidism and ophthalmopathy. Findings and caveats of the study: For ophthalmopathy, model prediction preceded onset by a median roughly 6.3 months.

Thyroid ultrasound and orbital computed tomography, with clinical symptoms and serum thyroxine and TRAb, informed diagnoses. There were TCR beta CDR3 regions amplified from RNA transcripts. The TCR CDR3 was amplified in a first-round RT-PCR using the HTBI primer set. One entry per CDR3 protein results from TCRdb running MiXCR on the multiplex PCR reads. The sample has about 640,000 distinct CDR3 sequences, more than 12% seen once; the top ten hold about an eighth. The CDR3 is 15 amino acids. The germline CDR1 and CDR2 sequences are SGHTA and FQGNSA. In the case of this clonotype: Antigen unknown. A much larger clone differs by one base, so this may be a read error.

Sequencing used blood. The TCR sequence derives from a woman between 45 and 65 years old with Graves' ophthalmopathy. The chain links TRBV7-2 to TRBJ2-7, with D perhaps matching TRBD2 (6 bases). The CDR3 bases are TGTGCCAGCAGCCCCCCGAGCGGGTATTCCTACGAGCGGTACTTC. This gives the protein CASSPPSGYSYERYF.